The T cell receptor beta chain under discussion was sequenced for a study of cytomegalovirus exposure and HLA in healthy donors. For the study at large: The approximately 120 validation repertoires, a later analysis reported, used the same platform as the 666 first-cohort repertoires.

Overall study findings and caveats: The listing of about 150 TCR beta chains classed them as cytomegalovirus-associated. Most sequenced TCRs were rare (though some public TCRs occurred in many donors). CMV antigen specificity was confirmed in vitro for three CMV-associated chains.

CDR3 length: 15 residues. Germline-derived CDR1 and CDR2 are MNHEY and SVGAGI. V lost 2 bases to trimming and J lost 5 bases, with 15 bases between them. A word on this clone: Its specificity is not known.

The data were produced by immunoSEQ multiplex PCR, yet TCRdb's version contains in-frame clones alone and is incomplete. The sample consists of about 170,000 clones, about 96% of them appearing once. The specimen sequenced was PBMCs. The clonotype originates from a woman under 30 in good health and CMV-seronegative. The V call is TRBV6-5, the J call TRBJ2-5; weak D call: TRBD1 (5 bases). The CDR3 DNA follows: TGTGCCAGCAGTTACCCGTCAAGGGGTGGGGAGACCCAGTACTTC. Translating gives CASSYPSRGGETQYF.